This T cell receptor beta chain comes out of a study of blood T cell repertoires in COVID-19 (dated by TCRdb to about 2020). Turning to the overall study: Samples covering the acute and convalescent phases of COVID-19 were provided by collaborators in the United States, Italy and Spain. Samples were obtained from the ongoing ImmuneRACE study (first 160 participants) and from some 1,200 subjects provided by 6 global collaborators. The prospective study material was composed of cDNA or gDNA derived from T cells, B-cell-depleted T cells, or PBMCs. Where available, HLA class I and class II types were obtained from metadata supplied by the sample provider rather than from assay-based typing. The repertoires were released in a freely available public database intended as a resource for research on the immune response to SARS-CoV-2. The sample metadata nearly always contained a de-identified subject ID, COVID-19 status, age in years and sex. Deeply sampled blood TCRbeta repertoires from subjects exposed to, actively infected with, or recovered from COVID-19 were included in the dataset.

TCRbeta CDR3 regions were amplified from genomic DNA using the immunoSEQ Assay, a bias-controlled multiplex PCR. In the authors' own workflow: Nucleated cell counts per sample were estimated from amplification of reference gene primers within the assay. To quantify the absolute abundance of each unique TCRbeta CDR3 rearrangement, sequence reads were collapsed and filtered. For each sample, productive Simpson clonality was calculated as the square root of Simpson's diversity index across productive rearrangements. TCRdb stores this immuneACCESS table with in-frame sequences only. Part of the clones is absent; in the studies checked, under half of the shortfall reflects unresolved V genes, and no reason is known for the rest. V and J calls and clone size are those listed in that table; D and trimming were worked out from the DNA. The sample has about 240,000 clones on record, approximately 90% of them singletons. The ten largest clones represent 0.99% of the sample.

A second Seattle source provided samples from volunteer blood donors who had recovered from COVID-19. Whole blood was collected in K2EDTA tubes by collaborating institutions according to the institutions' own protocols. Collaborator samples were shipped for TCRbeta analysis as frozen whole blood, isolated PBMCs, or DNA extracted from either sample type. Concerning this clone: The antigen this receptor binds is unknown. There are no base qualities to consult, and no much larger clone falls within one base.

Deletion took 4 bases off V and 4 bases off J, with a span of 4 bases between the germline ends. There are 10 amino acids in the CDR3, from cysteine to phenylalanine inclusive. The sequence is cut down to CDR3 DNA, 30 bases in frame from base 1. CDR1 DFQATT and CDR2 SNEGSKA are derived from the germline V gene (reference sequence). Summary of the overall study and its limitations: How much clinical and demographic metadata was included differed by source and by participant, and the metadata was provided uncurated.

This receptor was obtained from a woman aged 40 to 50 who had recovered from COVID-19. Sequencing input: peripheral blood. The V and J segments used are TRBV20-1 and TRBJ1-2, with the D gene too uncertain to name. The nucleotides read TGCAGTGCTAACAGCTATGGCTACACCTTC. This sequence encodes CSANSYGYTF.